This note documents a single T cell receptor beta chain sequence. This clone's antigen is unknown. There are no base qualities to consult, and no much larger clone falls within one base. Peripheral blood samples were provided by related bone marrow donors on the day of marrow donation. Peripheral blood and bone marrow mononuclear cells were isolated by Ficoll-Hypaque density centrifugation and cryopreserved. Including cysteine and phenylalanine, the CDR3 has 15 amino acids. Only the CDR3 region is kept as DNA, spanning 45 bases read in frame from base 1. V is clipped by 2 bases and J by 4 bases, and the sequence between their germline boundaries is 14 bases long. The germline V gene provides CDR1 SGHTA and CDR2 FQGNSA. TRB sequencing used genomic DNA with the immunoSEQ assay at survey resolution or the hsTCRB kit. In the authors' own workflow: The immunoSEQ software was used for initial read processing, and the LymphoSeq R package was used for repertoire analyses. Clonality was calculated as 1 minus normalized Shannon entropy, and the Gini coefficient was also calculated for each TRB dataset. Phenotypes of unsorted samples were inferred by mapping TRB sequences from sorted subsets of the recipient or donor onto the same recipient's unsorted samples. This immuneACCESS table, as held by TCRdb, lists in-frame sequences with V and J called but not all clones. Of the missing ones, under half trace to an unresolved V gene in checked studies; the others have no known cause. The V and J calls and clone size are taken from that table; D and trimming were inferred from the DNA. Across this sample there are fewer than 55,000 clones, with 94% seen only once. The top ten clonotypes cover 2.5% to 3.5% of the sample.

This record belongs to a study of T cells after posttransplantation cyclophosphamide (dated by TCRdb to 2016 to 2017). In terms of the full investigation: Using TRB sequencing, the study followed how the T cell repertoire reconstituted after myeloablative bone marrow transplantation in which posttransplantation cyclophosphamide served as GVHD prophylaxis. Antigen receptor sequencing covered samples from a few dozen PTCy-treated patients and 16 of their related bone marrow donors. Blood from all 35 or so PTCy patients with 1-year posttransplant specimens was subjected to TRB sequencing. In 3 patients, TRB sequencing was also performed on up to 3 more blood samples taken 2 to 5.2 years after transplant, and in 4 patients, pretransplant blood was also TRB-sequenced. Because TRA and TRB clonality correlated tightly in 10 or so samples, the subsequent TCR analyses were limited to TRB only. Public TRB sequences were checked against a database of over 3,000 sequences associated with responses to pathogens, tumor antigens, self-antigens and alloantigens. Study-wide findings and limitations: Across the roughly 48 patients, TRB clonality was highly associated with recipient CMV seropositivity and CMV reactivation, and diversity with PTCy was similar to that in the CNI/methotrexate controls. The TRB repertoires of T cells infiltrating skin or the GI tract showed only limited overlap with the TRB repertoires found in blood. At 1-2 months, donor-recipient similarity was low but rose over the first year, and the later blood repertoires were often dominated by donor CD8+ memory clones.

The sequence derives from a woman in her twenties or thirties in good health and a related stem cell transplant donor. The sequencing sample was made of PBMCs. The chain links TRBV7-2 with TRBJ1-2; the D segment cannot be called with confidence. The DNA sequence reads TGTGCCAGCAGCTTAACCGCCCAGGTGGGCTATGGCTACACCTTC. Translation gives CASSLTAQVGYGYTF.